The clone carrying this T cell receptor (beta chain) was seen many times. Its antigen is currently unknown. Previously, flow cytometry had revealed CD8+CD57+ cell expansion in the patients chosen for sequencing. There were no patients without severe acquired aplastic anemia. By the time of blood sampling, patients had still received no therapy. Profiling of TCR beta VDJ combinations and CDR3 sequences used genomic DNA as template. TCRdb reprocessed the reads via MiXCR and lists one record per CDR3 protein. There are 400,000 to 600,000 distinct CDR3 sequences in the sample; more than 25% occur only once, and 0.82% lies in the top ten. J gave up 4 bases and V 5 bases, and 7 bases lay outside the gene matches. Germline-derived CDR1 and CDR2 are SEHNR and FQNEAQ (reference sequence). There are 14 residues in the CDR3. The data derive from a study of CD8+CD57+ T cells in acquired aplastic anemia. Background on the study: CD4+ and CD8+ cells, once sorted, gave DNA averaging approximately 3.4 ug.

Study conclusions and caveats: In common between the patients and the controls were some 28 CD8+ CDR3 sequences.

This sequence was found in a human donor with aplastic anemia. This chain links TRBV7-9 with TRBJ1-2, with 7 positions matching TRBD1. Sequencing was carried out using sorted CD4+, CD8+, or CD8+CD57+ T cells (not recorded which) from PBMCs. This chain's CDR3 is CASSQGQTSYGYTF. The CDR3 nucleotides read TGTGCCAGCAGCCAGGGACAGACGAGCTATGGCTACACCTTC.